The rows below give T cell receptor beta chains drawn from one sample of a study of blood T cell repertoires in COVID-19. Here immunoSEQ multiplex PCR was the method, and the copy in TCRdb shows in-frame clones only, minus some. The repertoire holds over 200,000 clones, around nine tenths seen once, with about 6% in the top ten. Specimen: peripheral blood. These receptors originate from a man between 60 and 70 years old who had recovered from COVID-19. Both conserved end residues are part of each CDR3. Fields, in order: V gene, clone size, D gene, J gene, CDR3 protein, CDR3 DNA. A D gene is named only where the DNA matches it firmly. Part of the rows lack a size; the others show once, few, many or a class for expanded clones.

TRBV19	-	-	TRBJ2-3	CASSTQGSLDTQYF	TGTGCCAGTAGTACACAGGGATCCCTAGATACGCAGTATTTT
TRBV7-3	-	TRBD1	TRBJ2-1	CASSLDRGDNEQFF	TGTGCCAGCAGCTTGGACAGGGGGGACAATGAGCAGTTCTTC
TRBV7-3	-	-	TRBJ2-1	CASSLTGNREQFF	TGTGCCAGCAGCTTAACTGGCAATCGTGAGCAGTTCTTC
TRBV15	-	-	TRBJ2-7	CATSRTKTGEQYF	TGTGCCACCAGCAGGACAAAAACGGGGGAGCAGTACTTC
TRBV3-1/TRBV3-2	-	-	TRBJ2-7	CASSLLTYEQYF	TGTGCCAGCAGCCTGTTAACCTACGAGCAGTACTTC
TRBV9	once	TRBD1	TRBJ2-2	CASSVDPLGQGVPGELFF	TGTGCCAGCAGCGTAGATCCTTTGGGACAGGGGGTTCCCGGGGAGCTGTTTTTT
TRBV29-1	-	-	TRBJ1-1	CSVVKQTNTEAFF	TGCAGCGTTGTTAAACAGACGAACACTGAAGCTTTCTTT
TRBV28	-	TRBD1	TRBJ1-2	CASTTSGGERGYTF	TGTGCCAGCACAACCTCAGGGGGAGAACGGGGCTACACCTTC
TRBV6-5	-	-	TRBJ1-5	CASTEGFRNQPQHF	TGTGCCAGCACGGAGGGTTTTCGCAATCAGCCCCAGCATTTT
TRBV18	-	TRBD1	TRBJ2-1	CASSPGQGNGNEQFF	TGTGCCAGCTCACCCGGACAGGGGAACGGGAATGAGCAGTTCTTC
TRBV6-5	once	TRBD2	TRBJ2-3	CAYSGGGTDTQYF	TGTGCCTATAGCGGGGGGGGCACAGATACGCAGTATTTT
TRBV11-3	-	-	TRBJ2-5	CASSLGGQTQETQYF	TGTGCCAGCAGCTTGGGGGGACAGACCCAAGAGACCCAGTACTTC
TRBV4-1	-	-	TRBJ1-2	CASSQEGPRGYGYTF	TGCGCCAGCAGCCAAGAAGGTCCCAGGGGCTATGGCTACACCTTC
TRBV5-4	-	TRBD1	TRBJ2-5	CASSSPTGSQETQYF	TGTGCCAGCAGCTCCCCGACAGGGTCACAAGAGACCCAGTACTTC
TRBV4-1	-	-	TRBJ2-7	CASSQASVPSYEQYF	TGCGCCAGCAGCCAAGCTAGCGTCCCTTCCTACGAGCAGTACTTC
TRBV19	-	TRBD1	TRBJ1-1	CASSIWTGANTEAFF	TGTGCCAGTAGTATATGGACAGGGGCGAACACTGAAGCTTTCTTT
TRBV6-5	-	TRBD2	TRBJ2-3	CASSYGRGSGGDTQYF	TGTGCCAGCAGTTACGGTCGCGGGAGCGGCGGAGATACGCAGTATTTT
TRBV28	-	-	TRBJ1-1	CASSPGGAGGTEAFF	TGTGCCAGCAGCCCTGGGGGGGCCGGGGGAACTGAAGCTTTCTTT
TRBV28	-	-	TRBJ1-5	CASSSGVGNQPQHF	TGTGCCAGCAGTTCAGGGGTAGGGAATCAGCCCCAGCATTTT
TRBV27	-	-	TRBJ2-7	CASSPQGGTYYEQYF	TGTGCCAGCAGTCCCCAGGGCGGTACCTATTACGAGCAGTACTTC
TRBV9	-	-	TRBJ1-2	CASDMGGNFYGYTF	TGTGCCAGCGATATGGGGGGTAATTTCTATGGCTACACCTTC
TRBV27	-	-	TRBJ2-1	CASSLAGTQGSYNEQFF	TGTGCCAGCAGTCTTGCCGGGACTCAAGGCTCCTACAATGAGCAGTTCTTC
TRBV6-5	once	-	TRBJ1-4	CASGEQGYNEKLFF	TGTGCCAGCGGGGAACAGGGTTATAATGAAAAACTGTTTTTT
TRBV5-4	-	TRBD1	TRBJ2-2	CASSQGQAGGGELFF	TGTGCCAGCAGCCAAGGACAGGCCGGAGGCGGGGAGCTGTTTTTT
TRBV4-3	once	-	TRBJ2-2	CASSQADRASNTGELFF	TGCGCCAGCAGCCAGGCGGACAGAGCCTCGAACACCGGGGAGCTGTTTTTT
TRBV19	-	TRBD1	TRBJ2-6	CASSMGPGTENLGANVLTF	TGTGCCAGTAGTATGGGCCCCGGGACAGAGAATCTCGGGGCCAACGTCCTGACTTTC
TRBV3-1/TRBV3-2	once	TRBD1	TRBJ1-3	CASSPFGDRAQGNTIYF	TGTGCCAGCAGCCCCTTCGGGGACAGGGCTCAGGGAAACACCATATATTTT